This T cell receptor beta chain was sequenced in a study of vaccination and CD4 T cells after COVID-19. On the study more broadly: It was a median about 100 days after diagnosis, with a range of 35 to 161, that post-COVID samples were drawn. Post-vaccine specimens were obtained a median roughly 70 days after dose two (range 14 to 241). Overall study findings and caveats: The study examined relatively few convalescent patients and included no early post-infection timepoints.

About this clonotype: Its antigen is unidentified.

V was clipped by 6 bases and J by 2 bases; unmatched bases: 7. The CDR3 has 15 amino acids. CDR1 LNHDA and CDR2 SQIVND come from the germline V gene (reference sequence). An Oncomine TCR Beta short-read assay was used to sequence the DNA from cultured CD4+ T cells. Each CDR3 protein gets one entry after TCRdb re-called the PCR reads with MiXCR. The repertoire includes 3,900 or so distinct CDR3 sequences, about two fifths of them detected once, and 20% to 30% sits in the top ten. Treatment here: approximately nine-day PBMC culture with coronavirus spike peptide pools or control peptides (ViraFEST assay). The ViraFEST method relied on peptide pools to expand antigen-specific T cells, followed by TCR sequencing.

The receptor's source is a human donor who had recovered from COVID-19. The rearrangement joins TRBV19 to TRBJ1-2; 9 nucleotides line up with TRBD1. The sample was CD4+ T cells from blood, cultured in vitro. For the CDR3, the DNA is TGTGCCAGTAGGTCTGCCGGGACAGGGAACTATGGCTACACCTTC. It encodes CASRSAGTGNYGYTF.